A single sample gave rise to the 22 T cell receptor beta chains below, sequenced in a study of identical twins. TCRdb re-derived calls from the 5' RACE reads in MiXCR, one entry per CDR3 protein. The sample carries about 430,000 distinct CDR3 sequences, around a sixth recorded once. The sample consisted of naive T cells sorted from blood. The source of these receptors is a man aged 45-65 years in good health.

This clonotype was detected ten times or more. This chain joins TRBV6-2 or TRBV6-3 and TRBJ1-1, with TRBD1 matching over 7 bases. The CDR3 runs 17 residues. The V segment lost 1 base and the J segment 0 bases; nucleotides outside the gene matches: 8. CDR1 is MNHEY, CDR2 SVGEGT, per germline. The CDR3 nucleotides read TGTGCCAGCAGTTACTTCGGACAGGATGATATGAACACTGAAGCTTTCTTT. It yields the protein CASSYFGQDDMNTEAFF.

This clonotype has a count of ten or more. The V and J genes are TRBV18 and TRBJ2-5; the D is unclear. The V end lost 3 bases, the J end lost 2 bases, and 4 bases lay between the germline ends. The CDR3 is 12 amino acids. Germline lookup yields CDR1 KGHSH and CDR2 LQKENI. The CDR3 spells CASSPQQETQYF. The CDR3 DNA is TGTGCCAGCTCACCCCAACAAGAGACCCAGTACTTC.

This clonotype was recorded at least ten times. This rearrangement joins TRBV4-1 to TRBJ1-1; 8 nucleotides line up with TRBD1. Germline trimming cut 4 bases from V and 1 base from J; bases unmatched to any gene: 17. The CDR3 has 19 amino acids. CDR1 and CDR2 from the germline V gene are MGHRA and YSYEKL. Here the CDR3 reads CASSLVHGTGGEKNTEAFF. Here the CDR3 DNA reads TGCGCCAGCAGCCTCGTTCACGGGACAGGAGGGGAAAAGAACACTGAAGCTTTCTTT.

This clonotype occurred a few times. This chain uses TRBV29-1 with TRBJ2-5; D is possibly TRBD1 (6 bases). V gave up 6 bases and J gave up 4 bases, with 12 bases separating them. CDR1 is SQVTM and CDR2 is ANQGSEA in the germline V gene. The CDR3 covers 12 residues. This CDR3 is CSVAGAAETQYF. In DNA form, the CDR3 reads TGCAGCGTGGCAGGGGCAGCAGAGACCCAGTACTTC.

The chain carries TRBV24-1 and TRBJ2-3; TRBD1 or TRBD2 may be the D gene (6 bases each). V lost 9 bases and J lost 4, with 13 bases in between. The CDR3 has 13 amino acids. The germline CDR1 and CDR2 sequences are KGHDR and SFDVKD. CDR3 amino acids: CATGRRGSDTQYF. The CDR3 nucleotides are TGTGCCACCGGCCGGAGGGGGTCAGATACGCAGTATTTT.

The chain combines TRBV12-3 or TRBV12-4 with TRBJ2-6, with a tentative D call TRBD1 (6 bases). Trimming removed 1 base from V and 2 bases from J, with 9 bases in between. The CDR3 totals 16 residues. The CDR3 sequence is CASSLGSGAGANVLTF. CDR3 nucleotides: TGTGCCAGCAGTTTAGGCTCAGGGGCTGGGGCCAACGTCCTGACTTTC.

The chain carries TRBV29-1 and TRBJ2-3; weak D call: TRBD2 (6 bases). Germline assignment: CDR1 SQVTM and CDR2 ANQGSEA. Trimming cost V 4 bases and J 4 bases, with 15 bases left between them. The CDR3 extends over 14 amino acids. The CDR3 region has the DNA TGCAGCGTTGGGCAAGTGGCTAGCGCAGATACGCAGTATTTT. It translates to CSVGQVASADTQYF.

The chain joins TRBV20-1 to TRBJ1-1; perhaps TRBD1 as D (6 bases). The germline V and J ends were trimmed by 0 bases and 2 bases, with 16 bases remaining between them. Germline V gives CDR1 DFQATT, CDR2 SNEGSKA (reference sequence). This CDR3 has 16 amino acids. Here the CDR3 reads CSARDPQGSTNTEAFF. CDR3 DNA sequence: TGCAGTGCTAGAGATCCCCAGGGGTCCACTAACACTGAAGCTTTCTTT.

Ten or more counts support this clonotype. The rearrangement uses TRBV24-1 and TRBJ2-5, with 7 bases identical to TRBD1. There are 16 residues in the CDR3. Looked up from germline, CDR1 is KGHDR and CDR2 is SFDVKD. V gave up 7 bases and J gave up 4 bases; unmatched junction bases: 14. In DNA, the CDR3 is TGTGCCACCAGAGGACGTAACACAGGGGTGGGAGAGACCCAGTACTTC. As protein: CATRGRNTGVGETQYF.

The CDR3 DNA follows: TGTGCCAGCAGCGGAGCAGCCAACGTCCTGACTTTC. This gives the protein CASSGAANVLTF. The chain carries TRBV7-9 and TRBJ2-6; D is ambiguous. The CDR3 length is 12 residues. CDR1 and CDR2 (germline): SEHNR, FQNEAQ (reference sequence). V was clipped by 5 bases and J by 7 bases, with 6 bases between them.

This clonotype was seen more than once but under ten times. The chain combines TRBV6-5 with TRBJ2-5, with 9 positions matching TRBD2. V gave up 1 base and J gave up 3 bases; unmatched junction bases: 0. CDR1 is MNHEY, CDR2 SVGAGI, per germline. This CDR3 is built from 14 residues. CDR3 bases: TGTGCCAGCAGTTACTTAGCGGGGGAAGAGACCCAGTACTTC. Its protein product is CASSYLAGEETQYF.

The V and J genes are TRBV7-2 and TRBJ2-4, with 7 bases lining up with TRBD1. The CDR3 has 13 amino acids. With V trimmed by 2 bases and J by 8 bases, 3 bases remained unmatched. Germline-derived CDR1 and CDR2 are SGHTA and FQGNSA. CDR3 protein: CASSLWQGDIQYF. As DNA, the CDR3 is TGTGCCAGCAGCTTATGGCAGGGGGACATTCAGTACTTC.

This clonotype was seen more than once but under ten times. The rearrangement joins TRBV29-1 to TRBJ2-7, with 7 nucleotides matching TRBD2. Germline lookup yields CDR1 SQVTM and CDR2 ANQGSEA. The CDR3 runs to 12 residues. V dropped 4 bases and J dropped 4; count of bases not matched to a gene: 4. CDR3 nucleotides: TGCAGCGTTGGGGGGGGGTTGTACGAGCAGTACTTC. It is translated as CSVGGGLYEQYF.

The V gene is TRBV5-6, the J gene TRBJ2-1; no reliable D call. The CDR3 extends over 15 amino acids. The germline V gene has CDR1 SGHDT and CDR2 YYEEEE. The V and J ends lost 4 bases and 5 bases respectively, with 16 bases between them. CDR3 DNA: TGTGCCAGCAGCGTGCCTAGAGTCGTCCACAATGAGCAGTTCTTC. Protein: CASSVPRVVHNEQFF.

The rearrangement uses TRBV6-4 and TRBJ1-1; 7 positions match TRBD1. Germline CDR1 MRHNA, CDR2 SNTAGT. The junction had 3 bases not matched to a gene; V was cut back by 4 bases and J by 1 base. The CDR3 is 14 amino acids. DNA for the CDR3: TGTGCCAGCAGTGCAGGACAGGCGAACACTGAAGCTTTCTTT. As protein: CASSAGQANTEAFF.

This clonotype was detected ten times or more. The rearrangement joins TRBV24-1 to TRBJ2-1; weak D call: TRBD1 (6 bases). Germline V gene data show CDR1 as KGHDR and CDR2 as SFDVKD. V shed 8 bases and J shed 8 bases, with 9 bases lying between them. This CDR3 comprises 11 residues. The chain's CDR3 is CATTQGYEQFF. CDR3 sequence (DNA): TGTGCCACCACACAGGGATATGAGCAGTTCTTC.

This clonotype was seen ten or more times. The chain employs TRBV21-1 and TRBJ2-7. TRBV21-1 is a pseudogene segment. The CDR3 runs to 15 residues. CDR3 coding DNA: TGTGCCAGCAGCAAATGGTCAGTTGAAGCCTACGAGCAGTACTTC. It encodes CASSKWSVEAYEQYF.

The table lists this clonotype with many counts. This rearrangement joins TRBV15 to TRBJ2-1; D is perhaps TRBD2 (5 bases). The V end lost 3 bases, the J end lost 0 bases, and 9 bases lay between the germline ends. Germline V gene data show CDR1 as LNHNV and CDR2 as YYDKDF (reference sequence). This CDR3 spans 15 amino acids. In DNA form, the CDR3 reads TGTGCCACCAGCAGCCGGGGTAGCTCCTACAATGAGCAGTTCTTC. This encodes CATSSRGSSYNEQFF.

The chain has TRBV30 and TRBJ2-7; D might be TRBD1 (6 bases). This CDR3 region has 12 residues. Germline V gene sequence: CDR1 GTSNPN, CDR2 SVGIG (reference sequence). V lost 0 bases and J 7 bases, leaving 10 bases between the germline ends. The CDR3 reads CAWSVGQLEQYF. CDR3 bases: TGTGCCTGGAGTGTCGGACAGCTGGAGCAGTACTTC.

This clonotype was counted ten times or more. This rearrangement joins TRBV5-1 to TRBJ2-5, with D maybe TRBD2 (6 bases). V gave up 5 bases and J gave up 5 bases, with 13 bases separating them. Germline CDR1 is SGHRS and CDR2 is YFSETQ. The CDR3 runs to 13 residues. CDR3 sequence reads: CASRSGVEETQYF. CDR3 bases: TGCGCCAGCAGATCGGGGGTAGAGGAGACCCAGTACTTC.

The genes are TRBV4-2 and TRBJ1-4; D is possibly TRBD1 (5 bases). The germline V and J ends were trimmed by 0 bases and 7 bases, with 15 bases remaining between them. The CDR3 runs to 16 residues. Germline CDR1 is LGHNA and CDR2 is YNFKEQ. CDR3 sequence reads: CASSQDYAQGREKLFF. For the CDR3, the DNA is TGTGCCAGCAGCCAAGATTACGCTCAGGGACGTGAAAAACTGTTTTTT.

This clonotype was picked up many times. The chain couples TRBV4-3 to TRBJ2-3; the match to TRBD2 covers 7 bases. Looked up from germline, CDR1 is LGHNA and CDR2 is YSLEER. This CDR3 region has 16 residues. J was trimmed by 1 base and V by 0 bases; bases with no gene match: 4. CDR3 coding DNA: TGCGCCAGCAGCCAAGATAGCCTAGCGGGCACAGATACGCAGTATTTT. This codes for CASSQDSLAGTDTQYF.